These T cell receptor beta chains were read from a single sample in a study of shared clonotypes between healthy human individuals. Produced via immunoSEQ multiplex PCR; TCRdb's table is partial and in-frame only. This sample carries more than 400,000 clones, 90% to 97% of them seen once, and the ten largest clones take less than 0.06%. Sequencing input: naive CD4+ T cells sorted from blood. These receptors were obtained from a woman under 40 in good health. Each CDR3 is given with its conserved first and last residue. A D gene is named only where the DNA matches it firmly. Rows may omit the clone size; those that give it use once, few, many or a size class.

j_call: TRBJ1-5; v_call: TRBV5-1; clone_size: .; d_call: TRBD1; cdr3_length: 14; cdr3_aa: CASSLGTGAQPQHF; cdr3_nt: TGCGCCAGCAGCTTGGGGACAGGGGCTCAGCCCCAGCATTTT
j_call: TRBJ2-5; v_call: TRBV5-1; clone_size: .; d_call: .; cdr3_length: 12; cdr3_aa: CASSFIEETQYF; cdr3_nt: TGCGCCAGCAGCTTTATTGAAGAGACCCAGTACTTC
j_call: TRBJ2-2; v_call: TRBV5-1; clone_size: .; d_call: .; cdr3_length: 13; cdr3_aa: CASRSSREGELFF; cdr3_nt: TGCGCCAGCAGATCCAGTAGGGAAGGGGAGCTGTTTTTT
j_call: TRBJ2-7; v_call: TRBV4-1; clone_size: .; d_call: .; cdr3_length: 15; cdr3_aa: CASSQDAGYNYEQYF; cdr3_nt: TGCGCCAGCAGCCAAGATGCCGGCTACAACTACGAGCAGTACTTC
j_call: TRBJ2-1; v_call: TRBV6-6; clone_size: .; d_call: .; cdr3_length: 15; cdr3_aa: CASSDTGSSYNEQFF; cdr3_nt: TGTGCCAGCAGTGACACCGGAAGCTCCTACAATGAGCAGTTCTTC
j_call: TRBJ1-1; v_call: TRBV11-1; clone_size: once; d_call: .; cdr3_length: 14; cdr3_aa: CASSLRDRNTEAFF; cdr3_nt: TGTGCCAGCAGCCTGAGAGACCGGAACACTGAAGCTTTCTTT
j_call: TRBJ2-3; v_call: TRBV2; clone_size: .; d_call: TRBD2; cdr3_length: 14; cdr3_aa: CASSRTSVTDTQYF; cdr3_nt: TGTGCCAGCAGTCGGACTAGCGTTACAGATACGCAGTATTTT
j_call: TRBJ2-4; v_call: TRBV28; clone_size: .; d_call: .; cdr3_length: 14; cdr3_aa: CASSRLLTKNIQYF; cdr3_nt: TGTGCCAGCAGTAGACTTTTAACCAAAAACATTCAGTACTTC
j_call: TRBJ2-7; v_call: TRBV2; clone_size: .; d_call: .; cdr3_length: 13; cdr3_aa: CASSQVALGEQYF; cdr3_nt: TGTGCCAGCAGTCAGGTCGCTCTGGGGGAGCAGTACTTC
j_call: TRBJ2-7; v_call: TRBV6-1; clone_size: once; d_call: .; cdr3_length: 16; cdr3_aa: CASSGYVTSSRYEQYF; cdr3_nt: TGTGCCAGCAGTGGCTACGTAACTAGTTCCCGCTACGAGCAGTACTTC
j_call: TRBJ2-7; v_call: TRBV5-1; clone_size: .; d_call: TRBD1; cdr3_length: 16; cdr3_aa: CASSWGQGARTYEQYF; cdr3_nt: TGCGCCAGCAGCTGGGGACAGGGGGCGCGCACCTACGAGCAGTACTTC
j_call: TRBJ2-3; v_call: TRBV5-1; clone_size: .; d_call: .; cdr3_length: 15; cdr3_aa: CASSLEAVFTDTQYF; cdr3_nt: TGCGCCAGCAGCTTGGAGGCGGTTTTCACAGATACGCAGTATTTT
j_call: TRBJ1-5; v_call: TRBV7-9; clone_size: .; d_call: .; cdr3_length: 15; cdr3_aa: CASSLNREGNQPQHF; cdr3_nt: TGTGCCAGCAGCTTAAACAGGGAAGGCAATCAGCCCCAGCATTTT
j_call: TRBJ2-3; v_call: TRBV16; clone_size: .; d_call: TRBD2; cdr3_length: 14; cdr3_aa: CASSPSGVTDTQYF; cdr3_nt: TGTGCCAGCAGCCCCAGCGGGGTTACAGATACGCAGTATTTT
j_call: TRBJ1-1; v_call: TRBV28; clone_size: .; d_call: TRBD1; cdr3_length: 14; cdr3_aa: CASRKQGASTEAFF; cdr3_nt: TGTGCCAGCAGGAAACAGGGGGCGTCCACTGAAGCTTTCTTT
j_call: TRBJ1-4; v_call: TRBV9; clone_size: .; d_call: .; cdr3_length: 17; cdr3_aa: CASSERAGGQAYEKLFF; cdr3_nt: TGTGCCAGCAGCGAACGGGCCGGAGGGCAGGCGTATGAAAAACTGTTTTTT
j_call: TRBJ2-1; v_call: TRBV25-1; clone_size: .; d_call: TRBD1; cdr3_length: 16; cdr3_aa: CASSSPGTGNYNEQFF; cdr3_nt: TGTGCCAGCAGTTCCCCCGGGACAGGGAACTACAATGAGCAGTTCTTC
j_call: TRBJ1-5; v_call: TRBV28; clone_size: .; d_call: TRBD1; cdr3_length: 15; cdr3_aa: CASSTDRGRFQPQHF; cdr3_nt: TGTGCCAGCAGTACGGACAGGGGGCGCTTCCAGCCCCAGCATTTT
j_call: TRBJ2-1; v_call: TRBV7-8; clone_size: .; d_call: TRBD2; cdr3_length: 19; cdr3_aa: CASSESRLAGLSSYNEQFF; cdr3_nt: TGTGCCAGCAGCGAAAGTAGGCTAGCGGGCCTGAGCTCCTACAATGAGCAGTTCTTC
j_call: TRBJ2-5; v_call: TRBV5-1; clone_size: .; d_call: .; cdr3_length: 13; cdr3_aa: CASSFRGLETQYF; cdr3_nt: TGCGCCAGCAGCTTCAGGGGACTAGAGACCCAGTACTTC
j_call: TRBJ2-7; v_call: TRBV28; clone_size: .; d_call: TRBD2; cdr3_length: 15; cdr3_aa: CASSSGLAGDYEQYF; cdr3_nt: TGTGCCAGCAGTTCCGGACTAGCGGGAGACTACGAGCAGTACTTC
j_call: TRBJ1-5; v_call: TRBV28; clone_size: .; d_call: .; cdr3_length: 14; cdr3_aa: CASIAPGGNQPQHF; cdr3_nt: TGTGCCAGCATCGCGCCGGGGGGCAATCAGCCCCAGCATTTT
j_call: TRBJ2-7; v_call: TRBV5-1; clone_size: .; d_call: TRBD2; cdr3_length: 16; cdr3_aa: CASSPGLAGGVDEQYF; cdr3_nt: TGCGCCAGCAGCCCGGGACTAGCGGGAGGAGTGGACGAGCAGTACTTC
j_call: TRBJ2-1; v_call: TRBV11-2; clone_size: .; d_call: TRBD2; cdr3_length: 15; cdr3_aa: CASSPSGSSYNEQFF; cdr3_nt: TGTGCCAGCAGCCCGAGCGGGAGCTCCTACAATGAGCAGTTCTTC
j_call: TRBJ1-6; v_call: TRBV28; clone_size: .; d_call: .; cdr3_length: 15; cdr3_aa: CASSYAGAGNSPLHF; cdr3_nt: TGTGCCAGCAGTTACGCCGGTGCAGGGAATTCACCCCTCCACTTT
j_call: TRBJ2-3; v_call: TRBV2; clone_size: .; d_call: .; cdr3_length: 11; cdr3_aa: CASSDQLTQYF; cdr3_nt: TGTGCCAGCAGTGATCAGTTGACGCAGTATTTT
j_call: TRBJ2-7; v_call: TRBV9; clone_size: once; d_call: .; cdr3_length: 14; cdr3_aa: CASSVGVTGGEQYF; cdr3_nt: TGTGCCAGCAGCGTAGGTGTGACAGGTGGTGAGCAGTACTTC
j_call: TRBJ1-2; v_call: TRBV5-6; clone_size: .; d_call: TRBD1; cdr3_length: 15; cdr3_aa: CASSYRDRPFYGYTF; cdr3_nt: TGTGCCAGCAGCTACCGGGACAGGCCGTTCTATGGCTACACCTTC
j_call: TRBJ2-2; v_call: TRBV27; clone_size: .; d_call: .; cdr3_length: 15; cdr3_aa: CASSFSSANTGELFF; cdr3_nt: TGTGCCAGCAGTTTCAGCTCCGCGAACACCGGGGAGCTGTTTTTT
j_call: TRBJ2-4; v_call: TRBV5-1; clone_size: .; d_call: .; cdr3_length: 12; cdr3_aa: CASSLVGNIQYF; cdr3_nt: TGCGCCAGCAGCTTGGTGGGGAACATTCAGTACTTC
j_call: TRBJ2-2; v_call: TRBV18; clone_size: .; d_call: .; cdr3_length: 15; cdr3_aa: CASSPTDTNTGELFF; cdr3_nt: TGTGCCAGCTCACCGACAGACACGAACACCGGGGAGCTGTTTTTT
j_call: TRBJ2-5; v_call: TRBV25-1; clone_size: few; d_call: .; cdr3_length: 14; cdr3_aa: CASSEIRGAETQYF; cdr3_nt: TGTGCCAGCAGTGAAATTCGGGGAGCGGAGACCCAGTACTTC
j_call: TRBJ2-2; v_call: TRBV7-3; clone_size: .; d_call: TRBD2; cdr3_length: 18; cdr3_aa: CASSLRGSGRANTGELFF; cdr3_nt: TGTGCCAGCAGCTTAAGAGGTAGCGGGAGAGCGAACACCGGGGAGCTGTTTTTT